One sample yielded the 9 T cell receptor beta chains listed below, sequenced in a study of T-cell memory formation after mild COVID-19. TCRdb re-called the 5' RACE reads with MiXCR, one entry per CDR3 protein. The table lists around 340,000 distinct CDR3 sequences, roughly 21% of them singletons. Sequencing was done on a sample of PBMCs or a T cell subset sorted from them (not recorded which). Every receptor here comes from an adult woman who had mild COVID-19 (a few samples of this study predate the infection). Cell type and time point are not known.

This chain uses TRBV4-1 with TRBJ1-1; D is unclear. Between the trimmed V and J ends, which lost 1 base and 4 bases, there was a span of 10 bases. The CDR3 runs to 14 residues. Looked up from germline, CDR1 is MGHRA and CDR2 is YSYEKL. CDR3 in DNA: TGCGCCAGCAGCCAAGGGGTTTTGGGCACTGAAGCTTTCTTT. Protein sequence: CASSQGVLGTEAFF.

This sequence joins TRBV3-1 and TRBJ2-1, with D unresolved. CDR1 and CDR2 from the germline V gene are LGHDT and YNNKEL (reference sequence). Trimming took off 3 bases at V and 10 bases at J, with 13 bases between the two ends. This CDR3 region has 13 residues. The CDR3 bases are TGTGCCAGCAGCCACCCGGACCGCCGGGAGCAGTTCTTC. It codes for CASSHPDRREQFF.

This chain uses TRBV12-5 with TRBJ1-2; D perhaps matches TRBD1 (5 bases). Per germline, CDR1 LGHNT and CDR2 FRNRAP. Between the trimmed V and J ends, which lost 5 bases and 7 bases, there was a span of 17 bases. This CDR3 has 14 residues. CDR3 coding DNA: TGTGCTAGTGGTACGACGGACGGGAGGGGTGGCTACACCTTC. The encoded protein is CASGTTDGRGGYTF.

The rearrangement links TRBV5-5 to TRBJ2-7; TRBD2 is a possible D gene (8 bases). The germline V and J ends were trimmed by 4 bases and 5 bases, with 16 bases remaining between them. The CDR3 spans 14 residues. Germline CDR1 SGHKS, CDR2 YYEKEE (reference sequence). The CDR3 nucleotides are TGTGCCAGCAGCCTACCGGGAGGGGGCAACGAGCAGTACTTC. Its translation is CASSLPGGGNEQYF.

V and J are TRBV9 and TRBJ1-2; no clear D gene. This CDR3 contains 12 residues. Looked up from germline, CDR1 is SGDLS and CDR2 is YYNGEE. V shed 3 bases and J shed 13 bases, with 16 bases lying between them. The CDR3 protein is CASSGDVPWGTF. The DNA of the CDR3 is TGTGCCAGCAGCGGAGATGTGCCTTGGGGCACCTTC.

This chain connects TRBV6-5 to TRBJ2-3; D unresolved. This CDR3 region has 17 residues. From germline, CDR1 is MNHEY and CDR2 SVGAGI. V was pared by 0 bases and J by 2 bases, with 15 bases between. CDR3 sequence (DNA): TGTGCCAGCAGTTACTCGAACGTTCTAGTCGACACAGATACGCAGTATTTT. Its protein product is CASSYSNVLVDTDTQYF.

In its sample, this clonotype was seen a few times. This rearrangement joins TRBV12-3 or TRBV12-4 to TRBJ2-4; D is possibly TRBD2 (6 bases). CDR3 length: 14 amino acids. Trimming took off 3 bases at V and 5 bases at J, with 11 bases between the two ends. CDR3 in amino acids: CASSFRRDQNIQYF. The CDR3 DNA is TGTGCCAGCAGTTTCCGGCGGGATCAAAACATTCAGTACTTC.

CDR3 in amino acids: CASSQDLAVSGQYF. Written as DNA, the CDR3 is TGCGCCAGCAGCCAAGATCTAGCCGTATCGGGCCAGTACTTC. The gene calls are TRBV4-1 and TRBJ2-5; TRBD2 is a possible D gene (5 bases). Germline V gene lookup returns CDR1 MGHRA and CDR2 YSYEKL. Between the trimmed V and J ends, which lost 0 bases and 10 bases, there was a span of 15 bases. This CDR3 is 14 amino acids long.

The chain employs TRBV2 and TRBJ1-1; D remains ambiguous. CDR1 is SNHLY and CDR2 is FYNNEI in the germline V gene. This CDR3 has 10 residues. Trimming took off 6 bases at V and 8 bases at J, with 7 bases between the two ends. The CDR3 sequence is CASSGFEAFF. DNA of the CDR3: TGTGCCAGCAGCGGGTTCGAAGCTTTCTTT.